This TCR beta chain was captured by sequencing in a study of cytomegalovirus exposure and HLA in healthy donors. This CDR3 is 13 amino acids long. In germline, CDR1 is SEHNR, CDR2 FQNEAQ (reference sequence). With 5 bases removed from V and 5 bases from J, the gap between germline ends came to 12 bases. Vbeta (60) and Jbeta (13) primers were used in the PCR. The assay was immunoSEQ multiplex PCR, and TCRdb's table has in-frame clones only and misses some. This table lists 220,000 or so clones. Sequencing input: PBMCs. This sequence originates from a girl between 2 and 10 years old in good health and CMV-seropositive. The chain has TRBV7-9 and TRBJ2-5; no clear D. CDR3 sequence reads: CASSSRQYETQYF. The CDR3 region has the DNA TGTGCCAGCAGCAGCCGACAATACGAGACCCAGTACTTC.